The 12 T cell receptor beta chains presented below share a single source sample, sequenced in a study of cytomegalovirus exposure and HLA in healthy donors. PCR primers comprised 60 Vbeta and 13 Jbeta primers. Only in-frame clones appear in the TCRdb table, and some are missing; sequencing was by immunoSEQ multiplex PCR. The sample yields about 210,000 clones, 82% seen once. The source material was PBMCs. These TCRs come from a man aged 40-50 years in good health and CMV-seropositive.

J is TRBJ2-1 and V is TRBV9; 10 positions agree with TRBD2. Germline lookup yields CDR1 SGDLS and CDR2 YYNGEE. This CDR3 comprises 16 residues. The J segment lost 5 bases and the V segment lost 0 bases, leaving 5 bases of the junction unmatched. The CDR3 is CASSVGLAGDNNEQFF. The CDR3 coding sequence is TGTGCCAGCAGCGTAGGCCTAGCGGGAGATAACAATGAGCAGTTCTTC.

The chain has TRBV5-1 and TRBJ2-7; TRBD1 aligns across 9 bases. This CDR3 region has 14 residues. The junction had 4 bases not matched to a gene; V was cut back by 0 bases and J by 6 bases. Germline V CDR1 and CDR2: SGHRS, YFSETQ. The CDR3 nucleotides are TGCGCCAGCAGCTTGGACAGGGGGCAATTCGAGCAGTACTTC. This sequence encodes CASSLDRGQFEQYF.

The V call is TRBV7-2, the J call TRBJ1-2; D is uncertain. Trimming removed 5 bases at V and 5 bases at J, with 9 bases between. The CDR3 totals 12 residues. CDR1 and CDR2 from the germline V gene are SGHTA and FQGNSA. Here the CDR3 reads CASSRRGYGYTF. The DNA of the CDR3 is TGTGCCAGCAGCCGCCGCGGATATGGCTACACCTTC.

The chain has TRBV21-1 and TRBJ2-4; the table names TRBD2, a call not compared with the DNA. TRBV21-1 is assigned pseudogene status. The CDR3 is 21 residues long. The CDR3 DNA follows: TGTGCCAGCAGCAAAGCCTCCCGCTTAGCGGGAGGGCCCTCGGCCAAAAACATTCAGTACTTC. It specifies CASSKASRLAGGPSAKNIQYF.

The chain recombines TRBV5-1 with TRBJ1-1; TRBD1 aligns across 7 bases. Germline V gives CDR1 SGHRS, CDR2 YFSETQ. The CDR3 is 14 residues long. Trimming removed 4 bases from V and 5 bases from J; junction bases left unmatched: 8. CDR3 in amino acids: CASSATGAWTEAFF. The CDR3 bases are TGCGCCAGCAGCGCAACAGGGGCCTGGACTGAAGCTTTCTTT.

This clone was observed a handful of times. The CDR3 protein is CASSPRQATGVNYGYTF. Here the CDR3 DNA reads TGTGCCAGCAGCCCCAGACAGGCTACGGGCGTCAACTATGGCTACACCTTC. The chain links TRBV7-8 to TRBJ1-2; D might be TRBD1 (6 bases). Germline CDR1 SGHVS, CDR2 FQNEAQ. V lost 5 bases to trimming and J lost 2 bases, with 21 bases between them. There are 17 residues in the CDR3.

The chain joins TRBV6-1 to TRBJ1-5; TRBD1 matches 10 bases. The V segment lost 0 bases and the J segment 6 bases; nucleotides outside the gene matches: 8. The CDR3 covers 17 residues. CDR1 is MNHNS and CDR2 is SASEGT in the germline V gene. The chain's CDR3 is CASSEATGGSFGQPQHF. DNA for the CDR3: TGTGCCAGCAGTGAAGCGACAGGGGGCAGTTTCGGTCAGCCCCAGCATTTT.

The chain carries TRBV9 and TRBJ2-1; 10 positions agree with TRBD2. This CDR3 has 15 residues. The ends lost 7 bases at V and 8 bases at J; junction bases unmatched: 12. The V gene's germline CDR1 is SGDLS and CDR2 YYNGEE. In DNA, the CDR3 is TGTGCCAGCTCCCTAGCGGGAGTGGTTGGCCATGAGCAGTTCTTC. It yields the protein CASSLAGVVGHEQFF. The full variable domain, rest sourced from reference TRBV9 and TRBJ2-1, is DSGVTQTPKHLITATGQRVTLRCSPRSGDLSVYWYQQSLDQGLQFLIQYYNGEERAKGNILERFSAQQFPDLHSELNLSSLELGDSALYFCASSLAGVVGHEQFFGPGTRLTVL.

This clone appeared once. The rearrangement links TRBV7-3 to TRBJ2-1; 9 nucleotides match TRBD2. Looked up from germline, CDR1 is SGHTA and CDR2 is FQGTGA. V shed 6 bases and J 9 bases; nucleotides not matched to a gene: 6. The CDR3 totals 13 residues. CDR3 sequence: CASRPSGIGEQFF. CDR3 sequence (DNA): TGTGCCAGCAGACCTAGCGGGATTGGTGAGCAGTTCTTC.

As concerns this clone: A read error may account for a junction end that differs from germline. This chain links TRBV7-9 with TRBJ2-7; 13 bases line up with TRBD2. Germline assignment: CDR1 SEHNR and CDR2 FQNEAQ (reference sequence). The CDR3 length is 15 residues. CDR3 amino acids: CSSSRGTSGKYEQYF. CDR3 nucleotides: TGTTCCAGCAGCCGTGGGACTAGCGGGAAGTACGAGCAGTACTTC.

This clone was recorded a few times. The chain joins TRBV28 to TRBJ2-2; the D is unclear. V lost 4 bases and J lost 1, with 4 bases in between. The length of the CDR3 is 13 residues. CDR1 and CDR2 from the germline V gene are MDHEN and SYDVKM. The DNA for the CDR3 is TGTGCCAGCAGTTCCTTGAACACCGGGGAGCTGTTTTTT. Its protein is CASSSLNTGELFF.

The rearrangement uses TRBV6-1 and TRBJ2-7, with TRBD1 matching 9 bases. Germline V gives CDR1 MNHNS, CDR2 SASEGT. J was trimmed by 3 bases and V by 5 bases; bases with no gene match: 5. The CDR3 runs 14 residues. As DNA, the CDR3 is TGTGCCAGCAGTAGCCGGGACAGGGTCTACGAGCAGTACGTC. This translates into CASSSRDRVYEQYV.